This T cell receptor beta chain derives from a study of molecular identifiers for immune sequencing clone quantification. The study, taken as a whole, reports: More than 850,000 naive cells reportedly did not prevent detection of spiked Jurkat TCR RNA from one cell. Sizes of clones that are highly expanded could be underestimated (if identical TCR molecules share a barcode). The share of molecules held by clones above 20 RNA copies was over 97% in effector cells and under 1% in naive cells.

MiXCR, applied by TCRdb to the PCR reads, yields one record per CDR3 protein. The profile covers under 350,000 distinct CDR3 sequences, with roughly 24% appearing a single time and around 0.74% taken by the ten largest. On this clonotype: The target antigen is unknown. Compared with germline, one end of the junction differs, possibly owing to a read error.

The specimen was naive CD8+ T cells from blood, with Jurkat cell RNA spiked in. Subset given: FACS-sorted CD8+CD4-CCR7+CD45RA+ naive T cells. The source of this sequence is a human donor in good health. Some libraries in this study had Jurkat cell RNA spiked in.

CDR3 nucleotide sequence: TGTGCTAGCAGCTCCCCGCTAAGGGGGAGAGAGACCCAGTACTTC. Amino acids: CASSSPLRGRETQYF. This chain uses TRBV7-7 with TRBJ2-5, with TRBD1 as a possible D gene (6 bases). Germline CDR1 reads SSHAT; CDR2 reads FNYEAQ (reference sequence). The CDR3 runs 15 residues.